Listed below are T cell receptor beta chains from one sample, sequenced in a study of shared clonotypes between healthy human individuals. Profiled with immunoSEQ multiplex PCR; TCRdb holds only in-frame clones, not every one. The data show 2 million to 2.5 million clones, 90% to 95% seen once. The specimen was naive CD4+ T cells sorted from blood. These receptors all come from a young man in good health. Both conserved end residues are part of each CDR3. D genes are given only for firm matches. Some rows mark clone size as missing; the rest say once, few, many or name a class of expanded clone.

J gene: TRBJ2-3; D gene: .; clone size: .; V gene: TRBV14; CDR3 DNA: TGTGCCAGCAGCCTCGCCGATACGCAGTATTTT; CDR3 protein: CASSLADTQYF
J gene: TRBJ2-1; D gene: .; clone size: .; V gene: TRBV4-1; CDR3 DNA: TGCGCCAGCAGCCACCTGGGGACACTGGCCTACAATGAGCAGTTCTTC; CDR3 protein: CASSHLGTLAYNEQFF
J gene: TRBJ2-7; D gene: .; clone size: .; V gene: TRBV18; CDR3 DNA: TGTGCCAGCTCACCCGACTCCTCCTACGAGCAGTACTTC; CDR3 protein: CASSPDSSYEQYF
J gene: TRBJ2-5; D gene: TRBD2; clone size: once; V gene: TRBV6-5; CDR3 DNA: TGTGCCAGCAGTCCCGGACTAGTCCAAGAGACCCAGTACTTC; CDR3 protein: CASSPGLVQETQYF
J gene: TRBJ2-3; D gene: TRBD1; clone size: .; V gene: TRBV5-1; CDR3 DNA: TGCGCCAGCAGCCCAGACAGGGGGGCAGATACGCAGTATTTT; CDR3 protein: CASSPDRGADTQYF
J gene: TRBJ2-2; D gene: TRBD2; clone size: few; V gene: TRBV13; CDR3 DNA: TGTGCCAGCACCCCATACGGACTAGCGGGAGCCGGGGAGCTGTTTTTT; CDR3 protein: CASTPYGLAGAGELFF
J gene: TRBJ2-5; D gene: TRBD2; clone size: .; V gene: TRBV4-1; CDR3 DNA: TGCGCCAGCAGCTCTAACGAGCTAGCGGGCGGCCAAGAGACCCAGTACTTC; CDR3 protein: CASSSNELAGGQETQYF
J gene: TRBJ1-6; D gene: .; clone size: .; V gene: TRBV6-1; CDR3 DNA: TGTGCCAGCAGTGTAGGGGAAGGGTCACCCCTCCACTTT; CDR3 protein: CASSVGEGSPLHF
J gene: TRBJ2-5; D gene: .; clone size: .; V gene: TRBV4-3; CDR3 DNA: TGCGCCAGCAGCCCCTTCAGGGGAGGAGAAGAGGAAGAGACCCAGTACTTC; CDR3 protein: CASSPFRGGEEEETQYF
J gene: TRBJ1-1; D gene: TRBD1; clone size: .; V gene: TRBV4-2; CDR3 DNA: TGTGCCAGCAGCCACGGACAGGGGCTCACTGAAGCTTTCTTT; CDR3 protein: CASSHGQGLTEAFF
J gene: TRBJ1-2; D gene: TRBD1; clone size: .; V gene: TRBV18; CDR3 DNA: TGTGCCAGCTCACCGATCTACCCGGGACAGGGGGTCTATGGCTACACCTTC; CDR3 protein: CASSPIYPGQGVYGYTF
J gene: TRBJ1-3; D gene: .; clone size: .; V gene: TRBV28; CDR3 DNA: TGTGCCAGCAGTGGGGGGGAAACTTCTGGAAACACCATATATTTT; CDR3 protein: CASSGGETSGNTIYF
J gene: TRBJ1-4; D gene: .; clone size: .; V gene: TRBV7-9; CDR3 DNA: TGTGCCAGCAGTTCAAGCGGGGCCGAGGAAAAACTGTTTTTT; CDR3 protein: CASSSSGAEEKLFF
J gene: TRBJ2-1; D gene: TRBD2; clone size: .; V gene: TRBV30; CDR3 DNA: TGTGCCTGGGGTTCCGGGACTAGCGGATACAATGAGCAGTTCTTC; CDR3 protein: CAWGSGTSGYNEQFF
J gene: TRBJ2-3; D gene: TRBD2; clone size: .; V gene: TRBV14; CDR3 DNA: TGTGCCAGCAGCCAACGAGGACTAGCCTTAACTAGCACAGATACGCAGTATTTT; CDR3 protein: CASSQRGLALTSTDTQYF